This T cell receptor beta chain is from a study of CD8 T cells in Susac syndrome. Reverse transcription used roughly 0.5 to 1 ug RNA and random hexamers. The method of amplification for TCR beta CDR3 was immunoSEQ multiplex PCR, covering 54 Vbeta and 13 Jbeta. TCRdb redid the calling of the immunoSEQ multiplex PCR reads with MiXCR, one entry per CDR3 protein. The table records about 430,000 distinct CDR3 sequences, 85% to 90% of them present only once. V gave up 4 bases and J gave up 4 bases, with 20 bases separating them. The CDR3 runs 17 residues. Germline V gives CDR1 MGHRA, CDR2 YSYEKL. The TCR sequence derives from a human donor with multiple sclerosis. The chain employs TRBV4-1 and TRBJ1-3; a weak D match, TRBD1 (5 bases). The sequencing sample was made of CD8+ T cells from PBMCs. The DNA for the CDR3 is TGCGCCAGCAGCCTTGCGACAGCCCTCACCGGCGGAAACACCATATATTTT. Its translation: CASSLATALTGGNTIYF.